Here is one TCR beta chain with its context. Its target is unknown. The data belong to a study of T-cell reconstitution after alpha-beta-depleted transplantation in children. V shed 3 bases, J shed 5 bases, and the junction held 3 bases outside the gene matches. The germline CDR1 and CDR2 sequences are SGHKS and YYEKEE (reference sequence). This CDR3 is 15 amino acids long. Findings of the study overall: Expanded clones from the graft, numbering several hundred, reportedly supplied alpha-beta T cells about two months after transplant. Some patients' high day-60 TCRbeta diversity was traced to surviving recipient T cells and thymic progenitors. Counts and diversity of T cells one year after transplant came mostly from newly produced T cells.

Unique molecular identifiers tagged the TCRbeta library. TCRdb processed the PCR reads anew with MiXCR; each CDR3 protein has one entry. This sample yields approximately 230,000 distinct CDR3 sequences, of which about 24% are seen a single time; about 5% belongs to the top ten. This clonotype originated in a female patient between 2 and 15 years old who had a stem cell transplant for congenital amegakaryocytic thrombocytopenia, so the T cells may come from the graft donor. This material consisted of PBMCs, mostly from graft donor cells, taken 360 days after TCRalphabeta/CD19-depleted stem cell transplant. The chain carries TRBV5-5 and TRBJ2-2; 11 bases are shared with TRBD1. The CDR3 is CASSWGQGETGELFF. CDR3 DNA sequence: TGTGCCAGCAGCTGGGGACAGGGGGAAACCGGGGAGCTGTTTTTT.